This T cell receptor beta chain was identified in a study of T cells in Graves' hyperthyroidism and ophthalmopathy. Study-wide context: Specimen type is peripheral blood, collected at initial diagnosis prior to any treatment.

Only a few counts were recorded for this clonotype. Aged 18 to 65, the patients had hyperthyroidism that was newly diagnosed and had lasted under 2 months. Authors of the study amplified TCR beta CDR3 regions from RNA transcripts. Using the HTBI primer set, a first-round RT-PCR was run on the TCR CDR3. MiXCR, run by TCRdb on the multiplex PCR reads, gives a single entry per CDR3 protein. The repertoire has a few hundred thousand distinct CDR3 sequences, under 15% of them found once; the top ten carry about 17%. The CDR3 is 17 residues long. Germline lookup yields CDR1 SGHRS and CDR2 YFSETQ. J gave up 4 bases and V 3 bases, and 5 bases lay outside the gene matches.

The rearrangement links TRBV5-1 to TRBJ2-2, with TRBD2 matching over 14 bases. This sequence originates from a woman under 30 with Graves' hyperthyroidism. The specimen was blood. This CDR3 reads CASSSGTSGRSTGELFF. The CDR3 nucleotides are TGCGCCAGCAGCTCCGGGACTAGCGGGAGATCCACCGGGGAGCTGTTTTTT.